This is a list of T cell receptor beta chains from one sample in a study of human T cells and chemical hapten exposure. TCRdb used MiXCR to reprocess the RACE reads, holding one entry per CDR3 protein. The sample lists under 400,000 distinct CDR3 sequences, 4% to 6% occurring once. The starting material was whole blood, obtained in connection with sensitization to the hapten diphenylcyclopropenone (DPC). These receptors all stem from a woman in her forties or fifties with alopecia areata. Some clones in this sample may be carry-over from other donors' samples. CDR3s include the opening cysteine and the closing phenylalanine or tryptophan. The D gene is left open where the match is weak. Clone size appears in some rows only: once, few, many, or a class for an expanded clone.

size: many
J: TRBJ2-1
V: TRBV7-9
D: -
DNA: TGTGCCAGCAGCTGGATAACGGACAATGAGCAGTTCTTC
CDR3: CASSWITDNEQFF

size: few
J: TRBJ2-4
V: TRBV7-9
D: -
DNA: TGTGCCAGCAGCGTTACCAACAGGGACCCGGAAAACATTCAGTACTTC
CDR3: CASSVTNRDPENIQYF

size: -
J: TRBJ2-7
V: TRBV2
D: TRBD1
DNA: TGTGCCAGCAGTGATAGCCAGGGGGCACGGCACGAGCAGTACTTC
CDR3: CASSDSQGARHEQYF

size: few
J: TRBJ2-1
V: TRBV7-2
D: TRBD1
DNA: TGTGCCAGCAGCTCCGGGACAGCGCGAGAGCAGTTCTTC
CDR3: CASSSGTAREQFF

size: few
J: TRBJ2-3
V: TRBV5-1
D: -
DNA: TGCGCCAGCAGGGAGACGATGGCAACTAGCACAGATACGCAGTATTTT
CDR3: CASRETMATSTDTQYF

size: many
J: TRBJ2-5
V: TRBV20-1
D: -
DNA: TGCAGTGCTGGGGACCTCGAAGAGACCCAGTACTTC
CDR3: CSAGDLEETQYF

size: -
J: TRBJ1-4
V: TRBV3-1
D: TRBD1
DNA: TGTGCCAGCAGCCAGACACAGGGGAATAATGAAAAACTGTTTTTT
CDR3: CASSQTQGNNEKLFF

size: many
J: TRBJ2-1
V: TRBV11-2
D: TRBD1
DNA: TGTGCCAGCAGCTCACAGGGGTTCTACAATGAGCAGTTCTTC
CDR3: CASSSQGFYNEQFF

size: many
J: TRBJ2-7
V: TRBV29-1
D: -
DNA: TGCAGCGTTGCAGAGGGAGGGGGCGAGCAGTACTTC
CDR3: CSVAEGGGEQYF

size: few
J: TRBJ1-1
V: TRBV30
D: -
DNA: TGTGCCGTGGGGACGAACACTGAAGCTTTCTTT
CDR3: CAVGTNTEAFF

size: many
J: TRBJ2-3
V: TRBV10-3
D: -
DNA: TGTGCCATCAGTGAGCAGACTTTAGATACGCAGTATTTT
CDR3: CAISEQTLDTQYF

size: -
J: TRBJ2-5
V: TRBV6-5
D: -
DNA: TGTGCCAGCAGCACGTCCGGGGTTCTGGGGGAGACCCAGTACTTC
CDR3: CASSTSGVLGETQYF

size: few
J: TRBJ1-5
V: TRBV3-1
D: -
DNA: TGTGCCAGCAGCCAAGGAGGTCTCAATCAGCCCCAGCATTTT
CDR3: CASSQGGLNQPQHF

size: many
J: TRBJ1-1
V: TRBV7-9
D: -
DNA: TGTGCCAGCAGCTGGTACAGGGCCCTCGGGGACACTGAAGCTTTCTTT
CDR3: CASSWYRALGDTEAFF

size: many
J: TRBJ1-2
V: TRBV9
D: -
DNA: TGTGCCAGCCACCGACAAAACTATGGCTACACCTTC
CDR3: CASHRQNYGYTF

size: -
J: TRBJ1-1
V: TRBV12-3/TRBV12-4
D: TRBD1
DNA: TGTGCCAGCAGTTTAACACAGGGGAGGACTGAAGCTTTCTTT
CDR3: CASSLTQGRTEAFF

size: -
J: TRBJ2-2
V: TRBV12-3/TRBV12-4
D: -
DNA: TGTGCCAGCAGTCCCCTACTTGGTGGGGAGCTGTTTTTT
CDR3: CASSPLLGGELFF

size: -
J: TRBJ1-1
V: TRBV5-1
D: -
DNA: TGCGCCAGCAGCTCGTCTACAGTGAACACTGAAGCTTTCTTT
CDR3: CASSSSTVNTEAFF

size: -
J: TRBJ1-1
V: TRBV9
D: -
DNA: TGTGCCAGCAGCGCCACCGGTCGATTCGCCGAAGCTTTCTTT
CDR3: CASSATGRFAEAFF

size: few
J: TRBJ1-6
V: TRBV27
D: -
DNA: TGTGCCAGCAGTTCAGGTCCCCAGAATTCACCCCTCCACTTT
CDR3: CASSSGPQNSPLHF

size: many
J: TRBJ1-5
V: TRBV5-5
D: TRBD1
DNA: TGTGCCAGCAGCTTGGATGGGACAGGGGGTGGTCAGCCCCAGCATTTT
CDR3: CASSLDGTGGGQPQHF

size: many
J: TRBJ1-5
V: TRBV5-5
D: -
DNA: TGTGCCAGCAGACCAGGGGTTATGAATCAGCCCCAGCATTTT
CDR3: CASRPGVMNQPQHF

size: many
J: TRBJ2-7
V: TRBV6-5
D: TRBD2
DNA: TGTGCCAGCAGTTACGGGACTACTCCGGGGGAGCAGTACTTC
CDR3: CASSYGTTPGEQYF

size: few
J: TRBJ2-3
V: TRBV4-1
D: TRBD1
DNA: TGCGCCAGCAGCCCTCCCAGGACAGGGCCCGCTGATACGCAGTATTTT
CDR3: CASSPPRTGPADTQYF

size: -
J: TRBJ1-2
V: TRBV7-7
D: -
DNA: TGTGCCAGCAGCTTAGCACGGAAGGGGGCCTTC
CDR3: CASSLARKGAF

size: many
J: TRBJ2-3
V: TRBV6-2/TRBV6-3
D: -
DNA: TGTGCCAGCAAAGTGGACACAGATACGCAGTATTTT
CDR3: CASKVDTDTQYF

size: -
J: TRBJ2-4
V: TRBV4-2
D: -
DNA: TGTGCCAGCAGCTATAGCATAGACTCCGGTGGGAAAAACATTCAGTACTTC
CDR3: CASSYSIDSGGKNIQYF

size: few
J: TRBJ2-7
V: TRBV7-2
D: TRBD1
DNA: TGTGCCAGCAGCCCTCAACCGGGACAGGGTTACGAGCAGTACTTC
CDR3: CASSPQPGQGYEQYF

size: few
J: TRBJ2-7
V: TRBV9
D: -
DNA: TGTGCCAGCAGCGTAGCACCCGGACACACCTACGAGCAGTACTTC
CDR3: CASSVAPGHTYEQYF

size: -
J: TRBJ2-7
V: TRBV18
D: -
DNA: TGTGCCAGCTCACCAAAGGCAGGGGAGAGCGAGCAGTACTTC
CDR3: CASSPKAGESEQYF

size: -
J: TRBJ2-2
V: TRBV28
D: -
DNA: TGTGCCAGCAGTTTATGGGCCGGGGAGCTGTTTTTT
CDR3: CASSLWAGELFF

size: many
J: TRBJ2-7
V: TRBV11-2
D: -
DNA: TGTGCCAGCAGCTTAGAGGGCCTAGCTGACGAGCAGTACTTC
CDR3: CASSLEGLADEQYF

size: few
J: TRBJ1-1
V: TRBV29-1
D: -
DNA: TGCAGCGTGCTCAGTACTGAAGCTTTCTTT
CDR3: CSVLSTEAFF

size: many
J: TRBJ1-4
V: TRBV7-9
D: TRBD1
DNA: TGTGCCAGCAGCTTGGACAGGGGAGGTTCTTATAATGAAAAACTGTTTTTT
CDR3: CASSLDRGGSYNEKLFF

size: many
J: TRBJ2-4
V: TRBV4-3
D: -
DNA: TGCGCCAGCAGCCAAGAGGGGCGGGATGGTGACATTCAGTACTTC
CDR3: CASSQEGRDGDIQYF

size: -
J: TRBJ2-5
V: TRBV5-1
D: TRBD1
DNA: TGCGCCAGCAGCTTGGGACAGGGCTGGCAAGAGACCCAGTACTTC
CDR3: CASSLGQGWQETQYF

size: many
J: TRBJ2-7
V: TRBV6-1
D: -
DNA: TGTGCCAGCAGTGAAGCGACGTACGGACGCCAGTACTTC
CDR3: CASSEATYGRQYF

size: -
J: TRBJ2-1
V: TRBV20-1
D: -
DNA: TGCAGTGCTGGGGCAGGGGACCCTGAGCAGTTCTTC
CDR3: CSAGAGDPEQFF

size: few
J: TRBJ1-2
V: TRBV29-1
D: -
DNA: TGCAGCGTTGAAGACCGGGAGACAACGAATGGCTACACCTTC
CDR3: CSVEDRETTNGYTF

size: -
J: TRBJ1-2
V: TRBV28
D: -
DNA: TGTGCCAGCAGTTTATTCCCAGGGGCCGCCACTTACGGCTACACCTTC
CDR3: CASSLFPGAATYGYTF